This T cell receptor (beta chain) stems from a study of cytomegalovirus exposure and HLA in healthy donors. A multiplex PCR was run with 60 Vbeta primers and 13 Jbeta primers. Method: immunoSEQ multiplex PCR; TCRdb's copy keeps in-frame clones and lacks some. The repertoire consists of some 150,000 clones, with 62% occurring once and the leading ten covering 2.5% to 3%. CDR1 KGHSH and CDR2 LQKENI come from the germline V gene. The CDR3 contains 13 residues. Trimming removed 3 bases from V and 3 bases from J; junction bases left unmatched: 0. The chain uses TRBV18 and TRBJ2-7; 9 nucleotides align to TRBD2. The sequence derives from a man aged 40-49 years in good health and CMV-seronegative. What was sequenced was PBMCs. CDR3 sequence: CASSPTSGYEQYF. In nucleotides, the CDR3 is TGTGCCAGCTCACCGACTAGCGGCTACGAGCAGTACTTC.